The clone carrying this T cell receptor beta chain turned up a few times. This sample is drawn from a study of blood T cell repertoires in COVID-19. About the study: Some COVID-19 samples were acute and others convalescent; all came from the United States, Italy and Spain.

Losses at the gene ends were 3 bases for V and 4 bases for J; bases not matched to a gene: 3. CDR1 is LNHNV and CDR2 is YYDKDF in the germline V gene (reference sequence). This CDR3 has 15 residues. The data were produced by immunoSEQ multiplex PCR, yet TCRdb's version contains in-frame clones alone and is incomplete. This table has around 300,000 clones, 80% to 90% appearing once. The receptor comes from a man aged 25 to 45 who had recovered from COVID-19. The sequenced sample was PBMCs or T cells enriched from blood (not recorded which). This sequence joins TRBV15 and TRBJ2-2, with 9 bases aligning to TRBD1. The CDR3 region has the DNA TGTGCCACCAGCAGGGGACAGGGACCCACCGGGGAGCTGTTTTTT. It specifies CATSRGQGPTGELFF.